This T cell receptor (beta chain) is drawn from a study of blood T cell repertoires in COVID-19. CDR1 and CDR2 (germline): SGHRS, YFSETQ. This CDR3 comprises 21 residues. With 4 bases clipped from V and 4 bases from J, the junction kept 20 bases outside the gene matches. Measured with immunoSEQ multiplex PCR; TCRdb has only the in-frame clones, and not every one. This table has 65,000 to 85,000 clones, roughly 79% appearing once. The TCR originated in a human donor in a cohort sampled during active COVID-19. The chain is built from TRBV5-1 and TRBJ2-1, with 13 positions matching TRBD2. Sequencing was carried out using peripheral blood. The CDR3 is CASSNPSMPGLAGPFYNEQFF. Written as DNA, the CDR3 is TGCGCCAGCAGCAACCCCAGTATGCCGGGACTAGCGGGACCATTTTACAATGAGCAGTTCTTC.